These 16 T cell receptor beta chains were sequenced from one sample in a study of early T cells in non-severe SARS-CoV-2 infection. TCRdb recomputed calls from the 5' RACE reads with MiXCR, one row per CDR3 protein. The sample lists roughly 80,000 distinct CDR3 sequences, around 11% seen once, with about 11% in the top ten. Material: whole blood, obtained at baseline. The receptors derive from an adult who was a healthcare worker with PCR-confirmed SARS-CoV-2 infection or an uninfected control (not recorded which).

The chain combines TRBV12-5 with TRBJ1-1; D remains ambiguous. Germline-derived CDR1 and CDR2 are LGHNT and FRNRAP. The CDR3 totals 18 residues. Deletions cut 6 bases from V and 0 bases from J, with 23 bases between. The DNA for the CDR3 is TGTGCTAGTGGGCGCCCGGGAGGGTCGGGAGATATGAACACTGAAGCTTTCTTT. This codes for CASGRPGGSGDMNTEAFF.

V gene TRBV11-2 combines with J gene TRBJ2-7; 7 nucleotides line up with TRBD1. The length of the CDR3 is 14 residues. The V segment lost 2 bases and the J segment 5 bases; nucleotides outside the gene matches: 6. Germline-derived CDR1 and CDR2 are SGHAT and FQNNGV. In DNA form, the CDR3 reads TGTGCCAGCAGCTTAAACAGGGGTCCCGACGAGCAGTACTTC. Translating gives CASSLNRGPDEQYF. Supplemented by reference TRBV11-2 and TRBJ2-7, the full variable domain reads EAGVAQSPRYKIIEKRQSVAFWCNPISGHATLYWYQQILGQGPKLLIQFQNNGVVDDSQLPKDRFSAERLKGVDSTLKIQPAKLEDSAVYLCASSLNRGPDEQYFGPGTRLTVT.

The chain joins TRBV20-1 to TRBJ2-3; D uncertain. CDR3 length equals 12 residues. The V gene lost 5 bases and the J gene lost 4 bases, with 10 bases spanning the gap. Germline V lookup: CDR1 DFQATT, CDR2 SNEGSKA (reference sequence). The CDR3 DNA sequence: TGCAGTGCTGCTACCCACTCAGATACGCAGTATTTT. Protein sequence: CSAATHSDTQYF.

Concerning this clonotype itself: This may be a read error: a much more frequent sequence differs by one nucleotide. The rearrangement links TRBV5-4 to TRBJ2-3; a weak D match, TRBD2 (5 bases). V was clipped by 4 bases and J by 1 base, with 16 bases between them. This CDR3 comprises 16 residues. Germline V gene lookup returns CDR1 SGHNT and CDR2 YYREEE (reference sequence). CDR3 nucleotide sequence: TGTGCCAGCAGCGTGGACTCGGTTCGGGGCACAGATACGCAGTATTTT. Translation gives CASSVDSVRGTDTQYF.

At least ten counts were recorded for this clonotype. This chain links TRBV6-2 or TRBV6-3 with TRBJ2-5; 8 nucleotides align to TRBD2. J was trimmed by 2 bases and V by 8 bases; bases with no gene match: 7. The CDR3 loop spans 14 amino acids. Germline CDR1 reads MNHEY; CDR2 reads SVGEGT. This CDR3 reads CASRTGGEQETQYF. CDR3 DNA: TGTGCCAGCCGAACGGGGGGGGAACAAGAGACCCAGTACTTC.

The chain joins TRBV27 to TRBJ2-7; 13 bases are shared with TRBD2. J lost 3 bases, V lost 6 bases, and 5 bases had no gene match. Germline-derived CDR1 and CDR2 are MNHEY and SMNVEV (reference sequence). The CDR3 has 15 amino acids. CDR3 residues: CASSMGLAGIYEQYF. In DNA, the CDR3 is TGTGCCAGCAGCATGGGACTAGCGGGGATCTACGAGCAGTACTTC.

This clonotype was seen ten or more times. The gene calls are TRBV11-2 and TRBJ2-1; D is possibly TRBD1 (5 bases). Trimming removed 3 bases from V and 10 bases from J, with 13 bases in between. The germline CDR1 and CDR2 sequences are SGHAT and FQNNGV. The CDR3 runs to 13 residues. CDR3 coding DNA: TGTGCCAGCAGCTTTAGTACAGGAAGCGAGCAGTTCTTC. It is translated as CASSFSTGSEQFF.

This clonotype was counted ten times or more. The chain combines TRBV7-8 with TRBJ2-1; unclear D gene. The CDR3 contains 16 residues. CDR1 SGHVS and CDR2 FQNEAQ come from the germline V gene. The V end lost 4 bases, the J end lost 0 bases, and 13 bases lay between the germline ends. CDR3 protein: CASSSYRVSSYNEQFF. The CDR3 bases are TGTGCCAGCAGCTCCTACCGTGTTAGCTCCTACAATGAGCAGTTCTTC.

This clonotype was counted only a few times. CDR3 in DNA: TGCGCCAGCAGCAGGACTAGCGGGGCAACAGATACGCAGTATTTT. Encoded protein: CASSRTSGATDTQYF. This chain links TRBV5-1 with TRBJ2-3; TRBD2 agrees at 12 bases. With 4 bases clipped from V and 3 bases from J, the junction kept 3 bases outside the gene matches. The CDR3 extends over 15 amino acids. Germline V CDR1 and CDR2: SGHRS, YFSETQ.

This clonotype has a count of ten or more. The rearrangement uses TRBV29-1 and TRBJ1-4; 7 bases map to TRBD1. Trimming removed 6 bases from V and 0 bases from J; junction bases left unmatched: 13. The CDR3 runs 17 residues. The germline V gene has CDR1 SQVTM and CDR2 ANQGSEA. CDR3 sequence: CSVSGTEEFATNEKLFF. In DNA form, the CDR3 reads TGCAGCGTATCGGGGACAGAGGAGTTTGCAACTAATGAAAAACTGTTTTTT.

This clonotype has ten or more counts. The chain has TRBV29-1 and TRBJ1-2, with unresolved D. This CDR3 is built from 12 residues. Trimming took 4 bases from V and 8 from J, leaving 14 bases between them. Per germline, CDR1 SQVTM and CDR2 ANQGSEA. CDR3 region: CSVVGLLGGYTF. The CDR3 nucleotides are TGCAGCGTTGTAGGTTTACTCGGAGGCTACACCTTC.

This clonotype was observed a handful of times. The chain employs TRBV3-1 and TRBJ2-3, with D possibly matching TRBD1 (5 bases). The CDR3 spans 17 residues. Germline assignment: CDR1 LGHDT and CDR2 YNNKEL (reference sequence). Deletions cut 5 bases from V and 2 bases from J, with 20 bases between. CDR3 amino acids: CASSTLHPTVITDTQYF. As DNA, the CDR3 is TGTGCCAGCAGCACCCTTCACCCGACAGTAATCACAGATACGCAGTATTTT.

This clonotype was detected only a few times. In DNA form, the CDR3 reads TGTGCTAGTGGTTTGGTGGTGGGGAGCGATAATGAAAAACTGTTTTTT. Its translation: CASGLVVGSDNEKLFF. The chain joins TRBV12-5 to TRBJ1-4; D not resolved. The CDR3 has 16 residues. Deletions cut 0 bases from V and 4 bases from J, with 12 bases between. Germline V gene data show CDR1 as LGHNT and CDR2 as FRNRAP.

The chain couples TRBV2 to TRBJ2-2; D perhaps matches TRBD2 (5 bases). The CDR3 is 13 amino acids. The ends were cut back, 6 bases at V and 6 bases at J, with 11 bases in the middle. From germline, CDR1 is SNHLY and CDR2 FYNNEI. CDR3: CASSATGAGELFF. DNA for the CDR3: TGTGCCAGCAGCGCGACCGGGGCCGGGGAGCTGTTTTTT.

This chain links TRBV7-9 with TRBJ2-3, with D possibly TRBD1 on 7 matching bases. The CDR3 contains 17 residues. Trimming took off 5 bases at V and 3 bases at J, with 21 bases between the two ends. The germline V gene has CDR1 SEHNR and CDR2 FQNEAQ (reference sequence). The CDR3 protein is CASSLGWTGGGTDTQYF. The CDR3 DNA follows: TGTGCCAGCAGCCTAGGTTGGACAGGAGGAGGGACAGATACGCAGTATTTT.

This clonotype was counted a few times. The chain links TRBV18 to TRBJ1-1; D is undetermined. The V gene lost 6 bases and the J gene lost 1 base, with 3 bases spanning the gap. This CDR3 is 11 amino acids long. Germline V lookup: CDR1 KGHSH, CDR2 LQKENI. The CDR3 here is CASSTNTEAFF. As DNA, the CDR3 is TGTGCCAGCTCGACGAACACTGAAGCTTTCTTT.